Listed here are 5 T cell receptor beta chains from one sample, sequenced in a study of shared clonotypes between healthy human individuals. Naive CD8 isolation took CD45RO-negative cells positively selected for CCR7 and excluded terminally differentiated effector memory CD45RA+ cells. Data came from immunoSEQ multiplex PCR; TCRdb stores just in-frame clones and leaves some out. The table shows about 2 million clones, with about 95% occurring only once. Sequencing was carried out using naive CD8+ T cells sorted from blood. These receptors were taken from a man aged 18 to 29 in good health.

The rearrangement joins TRBV5-8 to TRBJ2-7; D is perhaps TRBD2 (5 bases). V was clipped by 0 bases and J by 7 bases, with 8 bases between them. CDR1 is SGHTS and CDR2 is YDEGEE in the germline V gene. CDR3 size: 12 residues. CDR3 nucleotide sequence: TGTGCCAGCAGCTTGGCGGGGAATGAGCAGTACTTC. Translated: CASSLAGNEQYF.

V and J are TRBV4-3 and TRBJ2-1, with D perhaps matching TRBD2 (6 bases). V gave up 2 bases and J gave up 10 bases, with 15 bases separating them. The V gene's germline CDR1 is LGHNA and CDR2 YSLEER. CDR3 size: 14 residues. In DNA form, the CDR3 reads TGCGCCAGCAGCCAACTGGGCCGGGAGTACGAGCAGTTCTTC. Its translation is CASSQLGREYEQFF.

The J gene is TRBJ2-1, the V gene TRBV27; 15 bases map to TRBD2. The CDR3 length is 17 residues. The germline CDR1 and CDR2 sequences are MNHEY and SMNVEV (reference sequence). V trimming: 4 bases; J trimming: 10 bases; junction bases outside the gene matches: 11. This CDR3 is CASSSGTSGRLMVEQFF. CDR3 DNA sequence: TGTGCCAGCAGTTCTGGGACTAGCGGGAGGCTTATGGTGGAGCAGTTCTTC.

The V call is TRBV10-3, the J call TRBJ1-2; D remains unclear. This CDR3 contains 15 residues. V gave up 2 bases and J gave up 2 bases, with 12 bases separating them. Germline values: CDR1 ENHRY, CDR2 SYGVKD. The CDR3 DNA reads as TGTGCCATCAGTGAGAAGGTTTTATCAAACTATGGCTACACCTTC. It specifies CAISEKVLSNYGYTF.

The rearrangement uses TRBV4-1 and TRBJ2-3; no clear D. The CDR3 extends over 16 amino acids. Per germline, CDR1 MGHRA and CDR2 YSYEKL. V dropped 2 bases and J dropped 5 bases, with 17 bases sitting between them. CDR3 amino acids: CASSQRSLQRGDTQYF. The CDR3, as DNA: TGCGCCAGCAGCCAACGCAGCCTCCAACGAGGAGATACGCAGTATTTT.